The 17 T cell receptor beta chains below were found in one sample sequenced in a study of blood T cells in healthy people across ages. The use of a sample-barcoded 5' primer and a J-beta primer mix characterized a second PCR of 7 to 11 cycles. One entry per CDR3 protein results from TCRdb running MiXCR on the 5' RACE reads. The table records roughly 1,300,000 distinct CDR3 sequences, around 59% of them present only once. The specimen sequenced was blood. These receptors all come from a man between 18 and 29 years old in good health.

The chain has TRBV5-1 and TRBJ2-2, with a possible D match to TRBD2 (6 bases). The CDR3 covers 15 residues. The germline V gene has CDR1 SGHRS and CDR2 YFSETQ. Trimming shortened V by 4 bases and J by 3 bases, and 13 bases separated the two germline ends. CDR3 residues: CASSQRDSDTGELFF. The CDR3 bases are TGCGCCAGCAGCCAAAGGGACTCCGACACCGGGGAGCTGTTTTTT.

The CDR3 DNA follows: TGTGCCAGCAGCCAGACTAGACCCTTCGGGGAGACCCAGTACTTC. Translating it yields CASSQTRPFGETQYF. This chain joins TRBV21-1 and TRBJ2-5; the table's D call of TRBD2 was not tested on the DNA. TRBV21-1 is a known pseudogene. This CDR3 has 15 residues.

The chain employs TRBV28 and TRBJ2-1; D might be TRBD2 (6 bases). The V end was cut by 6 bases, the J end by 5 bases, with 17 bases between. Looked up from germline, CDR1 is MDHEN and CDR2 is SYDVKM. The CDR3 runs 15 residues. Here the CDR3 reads CASRQLRGSNNEQFF. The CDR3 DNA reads TGTGCCAGCAGACAATTGCGGGGCTCGAACAATGAGCAGTTCTTC.

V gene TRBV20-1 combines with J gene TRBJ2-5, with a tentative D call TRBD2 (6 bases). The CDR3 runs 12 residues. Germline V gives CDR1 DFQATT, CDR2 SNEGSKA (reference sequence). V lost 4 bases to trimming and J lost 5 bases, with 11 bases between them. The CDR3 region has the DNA TGCAGTGCTACCCATCGGGGGGAGACCCAGTACTTC. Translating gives CSATHRGETQYF.

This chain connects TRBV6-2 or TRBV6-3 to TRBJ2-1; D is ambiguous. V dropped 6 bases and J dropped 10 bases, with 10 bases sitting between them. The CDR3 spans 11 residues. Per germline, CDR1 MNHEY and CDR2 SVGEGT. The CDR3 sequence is CASSYPEEQFF. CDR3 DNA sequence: TGTGCCAGCAGCTACCCCGAGGAGCAGTTCTTC.

The CDR3 nucleotides read TGTGCCAGCAGTGTCGCAGGGGCTAGTGGCTACACCTTC. Encoded protein: CASSVAGASGYTF. V usage is TRBV27 and J usage is TRBJ1-2; possibly TRBD1 for D (6 bases). The V and J ends lost 5 bases and 7 bases respectively, with 14 bases between them. The CDR3 is made up of 13 amino acids. The germline V gene has CDR1 MNHEY and CDR2 SMNVEV (reference sequence).

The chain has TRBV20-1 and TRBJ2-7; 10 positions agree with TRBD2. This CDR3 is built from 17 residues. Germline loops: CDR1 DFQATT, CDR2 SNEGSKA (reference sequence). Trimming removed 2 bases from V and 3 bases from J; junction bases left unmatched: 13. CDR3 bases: TGCAGTGCTAGACCCCATCTACTAGCGGGGCGCCTCTACGAGCAGTACTTC. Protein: CSARPHLLAGRLYEQYF.

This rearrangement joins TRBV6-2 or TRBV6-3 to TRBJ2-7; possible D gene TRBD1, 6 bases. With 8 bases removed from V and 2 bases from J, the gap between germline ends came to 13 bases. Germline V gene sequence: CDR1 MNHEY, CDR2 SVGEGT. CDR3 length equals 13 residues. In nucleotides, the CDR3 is TGTGCCAGCGGACAGACCTACCCCTACGAGCAGTACTTC. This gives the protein CASGQTYPYEQYF.

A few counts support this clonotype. The CDR3 bases are TGTGCCAGCAGCCAAACCAACCTAGCGGCAGATACGCAGTATTTT. Its translation is CASSQTNLAADTQYF. The gene calls are TRBV4-2 and TRBJ2-3; TRBD2 aligns across 7 bases. There are 15 residues in the CDR3. J lost 4 bases, V lost 2 bases, and 6 bases had no gene match. Germline V lookup: CDR1 LGHNA, CDR2 YNFKEQ.

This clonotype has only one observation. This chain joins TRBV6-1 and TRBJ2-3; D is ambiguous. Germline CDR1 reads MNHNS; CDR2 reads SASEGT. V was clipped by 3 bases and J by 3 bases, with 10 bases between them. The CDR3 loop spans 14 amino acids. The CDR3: CASSDTAGTDTQYF. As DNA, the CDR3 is TGTGCCAGCAGTGATACCGCCGGGACAGATACGCAGTATTTT.

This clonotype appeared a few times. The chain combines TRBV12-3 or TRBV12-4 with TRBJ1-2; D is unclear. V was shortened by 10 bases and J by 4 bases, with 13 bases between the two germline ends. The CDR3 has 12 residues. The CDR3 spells CAIRSEIYGYTF. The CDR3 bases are TGTGCCATCCGGTCGGAAATCTATGGCTACACCTTC.

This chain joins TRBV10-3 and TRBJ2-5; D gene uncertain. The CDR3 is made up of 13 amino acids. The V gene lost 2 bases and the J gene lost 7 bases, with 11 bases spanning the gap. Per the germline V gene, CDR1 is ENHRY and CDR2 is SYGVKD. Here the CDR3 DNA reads TGTGCCATCAGTGAGACCCAAGGAGCGACCCAGTACTTC. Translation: CAISETQGATQYF.

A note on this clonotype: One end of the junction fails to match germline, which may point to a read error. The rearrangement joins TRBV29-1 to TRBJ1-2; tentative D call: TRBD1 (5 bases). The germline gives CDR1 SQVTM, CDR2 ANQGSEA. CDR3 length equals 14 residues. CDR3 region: CGVGTGFTNYGYTF. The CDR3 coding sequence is TGCGGCGTTGGAACAGGCTTTACTAACTATGGCTACACCTTC.

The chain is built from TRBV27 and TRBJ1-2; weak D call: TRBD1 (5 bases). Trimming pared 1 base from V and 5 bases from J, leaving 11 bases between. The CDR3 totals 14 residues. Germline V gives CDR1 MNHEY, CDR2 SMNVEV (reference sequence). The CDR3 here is CASSLYGGFYGYTF. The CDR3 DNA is TGTGCCAGCAGTTTATACGGGGGTTTTTATGGCTACACCTTC.

Written as DNA, the CDR3 is TGTGCCAGCAGCCCCGCGGGGAGGGAAGGGACAGATACGCAGTATTTT. This gives the protein CASSPAGREGTDTQYF. The V gene is TRBV7-6, the J gene TRBJ2-3, with TRBD2 matching over 7 bases. The germline CDR1 and CDR2 sequences are SGHVS and FNYEAQ. Trimming at V came to 5 bases and at J to 3 bases, leaving 11 bases not matched to a gene. CDR3 length: 16 residues.

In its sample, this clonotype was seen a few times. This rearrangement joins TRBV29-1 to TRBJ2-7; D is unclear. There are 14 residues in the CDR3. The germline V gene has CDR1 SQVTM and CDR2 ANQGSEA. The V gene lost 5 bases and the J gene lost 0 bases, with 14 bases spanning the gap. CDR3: CSVRAGGSSYEQYF. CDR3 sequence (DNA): TGCAGCGTTAGGGCTGGTGGTAGCTCCTACGAGCAGTACTTC.

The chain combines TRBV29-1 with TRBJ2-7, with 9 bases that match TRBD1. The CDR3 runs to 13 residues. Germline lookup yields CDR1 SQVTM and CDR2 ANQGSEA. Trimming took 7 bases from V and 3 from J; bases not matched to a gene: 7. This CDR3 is CSARTGARYEQYF. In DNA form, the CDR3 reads TGCAGCGCCAGGACAGGGGCCCGCTACGAGCAGTACTTC.